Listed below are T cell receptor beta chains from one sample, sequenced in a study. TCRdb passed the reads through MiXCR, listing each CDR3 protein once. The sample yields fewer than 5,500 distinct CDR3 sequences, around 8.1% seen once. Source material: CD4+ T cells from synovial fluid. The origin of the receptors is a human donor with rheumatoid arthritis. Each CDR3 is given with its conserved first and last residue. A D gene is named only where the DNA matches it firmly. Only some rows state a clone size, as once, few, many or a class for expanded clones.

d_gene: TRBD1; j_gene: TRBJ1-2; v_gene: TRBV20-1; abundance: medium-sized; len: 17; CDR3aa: CSARAVDRGRGDYGYTF; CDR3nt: TGCAGTGCTAGAGCCGTGGACAGGGGGCGGGGGGACTATGGCTACACCTTC
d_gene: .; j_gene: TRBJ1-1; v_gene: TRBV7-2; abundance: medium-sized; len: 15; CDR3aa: CASSFGGVVNTEAFF; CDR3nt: TGTGCCAGCAGCTTCGGGGGGGTTGTGAACACTGAAGCTTTCTTT
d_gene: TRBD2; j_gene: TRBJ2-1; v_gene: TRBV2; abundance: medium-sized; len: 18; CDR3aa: CASRPTGTSGRSYNEQFF; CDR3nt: TGTGCCAGCAGGCCCACCGGGACTAGCGGTCGCTCCTACAATGAGCAGTTCTTC
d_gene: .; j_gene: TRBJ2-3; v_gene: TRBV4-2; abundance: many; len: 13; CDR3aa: CASSPLSADTQYF; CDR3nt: TGTGCCAGCAGCCCCCTGTCGGCAGATACGCAGTATTTT
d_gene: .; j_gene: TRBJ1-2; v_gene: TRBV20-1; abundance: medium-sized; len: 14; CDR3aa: CSAKPPGERYGYTF; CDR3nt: TGCAGTGCTAAGCCTCCTGGGGAACGGTATGGCTACACCTTC
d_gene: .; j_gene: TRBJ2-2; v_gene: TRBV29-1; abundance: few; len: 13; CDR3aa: CSTLGDLTGELFF; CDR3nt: TGCAGCACGCTGGGGGATCTCACCGGGGAGCTGTTTTTT
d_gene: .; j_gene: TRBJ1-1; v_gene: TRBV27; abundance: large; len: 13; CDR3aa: CASSSQLNTEAFF; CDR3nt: TGTGCCAGCAGTTCTCAGTTGAACACTGAAGCTTTCTTT
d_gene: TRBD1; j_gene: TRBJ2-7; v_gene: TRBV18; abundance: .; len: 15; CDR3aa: CASSPFRDRDNEQYF; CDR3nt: TGTGCCAGCTCACCTTTCCGGGACAGGGATAACGAGCAGTACTTC
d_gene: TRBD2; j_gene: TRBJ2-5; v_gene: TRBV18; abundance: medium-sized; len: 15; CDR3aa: CASSPFSGAQETQYF; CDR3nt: TGTGCCAGCTCACCATTCAGCGGGGCCCAAGAGACCCAGTACTTC
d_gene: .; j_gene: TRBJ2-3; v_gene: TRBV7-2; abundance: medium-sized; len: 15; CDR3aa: CASSLFEPGGDTQYF; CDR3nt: TGTGCCAGCAGCTTATTCGAGCCCGGGGGAGATACGCAGTATTTT
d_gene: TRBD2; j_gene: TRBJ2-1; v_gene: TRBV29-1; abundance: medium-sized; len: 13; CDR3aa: CSVTGREADEQFF; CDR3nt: TGCAGCGTTACAGGGCGGGAGGCGGATGAGCAGTTCTTC
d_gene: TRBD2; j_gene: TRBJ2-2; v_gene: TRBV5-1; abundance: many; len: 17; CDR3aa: CASSLNVAGGNTGELFF; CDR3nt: TGCGCCAGCAGCTTGAACGTAGCGGGAGGCAACACCGGGGAGCTGTTTTTT
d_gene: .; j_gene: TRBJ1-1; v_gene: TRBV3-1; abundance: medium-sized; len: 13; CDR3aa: CASSPGRSGKAFF; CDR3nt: TGTGCCAGCAGCCCAGGCCGGTCGGGGAAAGCTTTCTTT
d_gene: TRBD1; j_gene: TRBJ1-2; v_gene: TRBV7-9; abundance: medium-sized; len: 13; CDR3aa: CASSPTGHYGYTF; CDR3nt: TGTGCCAGCAGCCCGACAGGGCACTATGGCTACACCTTC
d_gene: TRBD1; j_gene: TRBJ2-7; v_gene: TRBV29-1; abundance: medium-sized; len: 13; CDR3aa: CSARTGAVDEQYF; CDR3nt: TGCAGCGCCCGGACAGGGGCAGTTGACGAGCAGTACTTC
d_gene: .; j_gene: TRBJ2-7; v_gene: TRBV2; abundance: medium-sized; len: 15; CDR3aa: CASSVVSSPFYEQYF; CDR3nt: TGTGCCAGCAGTGTAGTAAGTAGCCCGTTCTACGAGCAGTACTTC
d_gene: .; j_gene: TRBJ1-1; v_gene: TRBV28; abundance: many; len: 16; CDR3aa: CASSSPDRPYNTEAFF; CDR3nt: TGTGCCAGCAGTTCCCCTGACAGACCGTATAACACTGAAGCTTTCTTT
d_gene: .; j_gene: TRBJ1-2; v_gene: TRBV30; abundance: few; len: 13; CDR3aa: CAWTSEPLYGYTF; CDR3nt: TGTGCCTGGACGTCCGAGCCTCTCTATGGCTACACCTTC
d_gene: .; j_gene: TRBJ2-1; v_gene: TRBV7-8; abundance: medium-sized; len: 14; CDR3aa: CASSRIGVYNEQFF; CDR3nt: TGTGCCAGCAGCCGGATCGGGGTCTACAATGAGCAGTTCTTC
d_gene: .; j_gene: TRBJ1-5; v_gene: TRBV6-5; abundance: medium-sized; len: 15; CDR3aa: CASSYSWGADQPQHF; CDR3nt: TGTGCCAGCAGTTACTCCTGGGGCGCGGATCAGCCCCAGCATTTT
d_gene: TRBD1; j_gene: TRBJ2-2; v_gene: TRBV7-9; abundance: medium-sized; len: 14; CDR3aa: CASRPGGTTGELFF; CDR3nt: TGTGCCAGCAGGCCAGGGGGTACCACCGGGGAGCTGTTTTTT
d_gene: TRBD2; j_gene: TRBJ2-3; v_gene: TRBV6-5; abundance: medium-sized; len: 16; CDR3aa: CASRARGGSITDTQYF; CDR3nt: TGTGCCAGCAGAGCTCGGGGCGGGAGTATTACAGATACGCAGTATTTT
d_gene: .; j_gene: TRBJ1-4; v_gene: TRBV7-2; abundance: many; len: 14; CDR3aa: CASSLVGISEKLFF; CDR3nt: TGTGCCAGCAGCTTAGTGGGGATTAGCGAAAAACTGTTTTTT
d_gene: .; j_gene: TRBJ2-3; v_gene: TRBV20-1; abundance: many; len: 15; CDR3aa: CSVENAEGAADTQYF; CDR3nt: TGCAGTGTTGAAAACGCGGAAGGAGCCGCAGATACGCAGTATTTT
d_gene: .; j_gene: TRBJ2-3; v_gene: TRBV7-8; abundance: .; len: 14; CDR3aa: CASSLQGSTDTQYF; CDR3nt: TGTGCCAGCAGCCTTCAAGGAAGCACAGATACGCAGTATTTT
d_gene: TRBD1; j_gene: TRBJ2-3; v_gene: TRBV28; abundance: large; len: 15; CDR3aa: CASSPPDRMTDTQYF; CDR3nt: TGTGCCAGCAGTCCCCCGGACAGGATGACAGATACGCAGTATTTT
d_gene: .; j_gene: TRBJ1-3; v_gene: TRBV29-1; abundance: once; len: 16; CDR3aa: CSVEDAGTGAGNTIYF; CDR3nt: TGCAGCGTTGAAGATGCCGGGACGGGCGCTGGAAACACCATATATTTT
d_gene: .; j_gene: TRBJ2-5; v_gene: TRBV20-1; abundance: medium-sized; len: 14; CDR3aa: CSASQGPARETQYF; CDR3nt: TGCAGTGCTAGTCAAGGGCCCGCCCGAGAGACCCAGTACTTC
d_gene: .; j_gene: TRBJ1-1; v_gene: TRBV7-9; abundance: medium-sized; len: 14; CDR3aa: CASSLGAVNTEAFF; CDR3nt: TGTGCCAGCAGCTTAGGGGCAGTGAACACTGAAGCTTTCTTT
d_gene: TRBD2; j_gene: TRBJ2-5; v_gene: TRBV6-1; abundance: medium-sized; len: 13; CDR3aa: CASSPSGQETQYF; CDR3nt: TGTGCCAGCAGCCCTAGCGGCCAAGAGACCCAGTACTTC
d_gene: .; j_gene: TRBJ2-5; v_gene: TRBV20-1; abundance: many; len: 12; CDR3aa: CSAIRPLQTQYF; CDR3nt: TGCAGTGCTATTCGGCCCCTCCAGACCCAGTACTTC
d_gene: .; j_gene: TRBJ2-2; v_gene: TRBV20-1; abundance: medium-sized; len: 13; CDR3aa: CSVMGSGTGELFF; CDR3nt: TGCAGTGTAATGGGGTCTGGCACCGGGGAGCTGTTTTTT
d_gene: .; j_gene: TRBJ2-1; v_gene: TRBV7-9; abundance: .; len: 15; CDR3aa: CASSLAGARVGEQFF; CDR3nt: TGTGCCAGCAGCTTAGCAGGCGCCCGAGTGGGTGAGCAGTTCTTC
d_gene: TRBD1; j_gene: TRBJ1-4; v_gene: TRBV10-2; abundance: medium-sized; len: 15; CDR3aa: CASSDGQGQNEKLFF; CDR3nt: TGCGCCAGCAGTGATGGACAGGGGCAGAATGAAAAACTGTTTTTT
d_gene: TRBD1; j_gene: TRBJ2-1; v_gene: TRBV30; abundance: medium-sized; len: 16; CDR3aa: CAWSVLLPTGVGEQFF; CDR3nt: TGTGCCTGGAGTGTACTTTTGCCGACAGGGGTTGGGGAGCAGTTCTTC
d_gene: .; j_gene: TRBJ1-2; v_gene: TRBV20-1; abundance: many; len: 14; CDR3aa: CSARPGTSNYGYTF; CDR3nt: TGCAGTGCTAGACCCGGGACTTCTAACTATGGCTACACCTTC
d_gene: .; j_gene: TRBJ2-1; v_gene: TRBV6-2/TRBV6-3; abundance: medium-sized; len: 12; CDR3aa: CASSSMGDEQFF; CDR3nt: TGTGCCAGCAGTTCGATGGGGGATGAGCAGTTCTTC
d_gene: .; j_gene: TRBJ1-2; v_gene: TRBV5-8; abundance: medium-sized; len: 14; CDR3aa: CASSTPSLHYGYTF; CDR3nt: TGTGCCAGCAGCACCCCGTCCCTGCACTATGGCTACACCTTC
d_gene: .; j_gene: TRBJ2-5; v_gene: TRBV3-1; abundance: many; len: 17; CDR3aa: CASSPGALEGPWETQYF; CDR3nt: TGTGCCAGCAGCCCGGGGGCCCTGGAGGGCCCTTGGGAGACCCAGTACTTC
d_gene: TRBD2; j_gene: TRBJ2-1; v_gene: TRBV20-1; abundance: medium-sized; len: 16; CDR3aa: CSARPWTSRGMNEQFF; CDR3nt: TGCAGTGCTAGACCTTGGACTAGTCGGGGGATGAATGAGCAGTTCTTC
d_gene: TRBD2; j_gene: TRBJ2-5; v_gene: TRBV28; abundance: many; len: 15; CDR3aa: CASTLQGGGGRSQYF; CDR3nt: TGTGCCAGCACCCTGCAAGGCGGGGGGGGGCGGAGCCAGTACTTC
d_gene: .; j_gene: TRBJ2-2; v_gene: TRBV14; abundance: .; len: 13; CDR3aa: CASSQTWTGELFF; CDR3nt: TGTGCCAGCAGCCAAACTTGGACCGGGGAGCTGTTTTTT